The 13 T cell receptor beta chains in this list originate from one sample, sequenced in a study of blood T cell repertoires in COVID-19. Method: immunoSEQ multiplex PCR; TCRdb's copy keeps in-frame clones and lacks some. This table holds some 96,000 clones, approximately 86% found once. The specimen was peripheral blood. Source of these receptors: a man aged 50 or older with active or convalescent COVID-19.

The chain employs TRBV21-1 and TRBJ1-6; the DNA was not used to check the table's D call, TRBD1. TRBV21-1 is listed as a pseudogene. There are 19 residues in the CDR3. The CDR3 sequence is CASSPLWTGQSSYNSPLHF. The CDR3 DNA reads as TGTGCCAGCAGCCCTCTTTGGACAGGGCAGAGTTCCTATAATTCACCCCTCCACTTT.

V gene TRBV7-2 combines with J gene TRBJ2-5; 10 nucleotides line up with TRBD2. Losses at the gene ends were 4 bases for V and 4 bases for J; bases not matched to a gene: 3. The CDR3 has 14 amino acids. Germline CDR1 reads SGHTA; CDR2 reads FQGNSA. In DNA, the CDR3 is TGTGCCAGCAGCTCCTCTAGCGGGGGAGAGACCCAGTACTTC. Translated, it gives CASSSSSGGETQYF.

The rearrangement joins TRBV7-9 to TRBJ2-2; 9 bases match TRBD1. With 8 bases clipped from V and 5 bases from J, the junction kept 3 bases outside the gene matches. The CDR3 sequence is 13 residues long. Per germline, CDR1 SEHNR and CDR2 FQNEAQ (reference sequence). CDR3: CASSGQGTGELFF. DNA of the CDR3: TGTGCCAGCTCGGGACAGGGTACCGGGGAGCTGTTTTTT. Full variable domain (remainder filled in from reference TRBV7-9 and TRBJ2-2): DTGVSQNPRHKITKRGQNVTFRCDPISEHNRLYWYRQTLGQGPEFLTYFQNEAQLEKSRLLSDRFSAERPKGSFSTLEIQRTEQGDSAMYLCASSGQGTGELFFGEGSRLTVL.

The V call is TRBV11-3, the J call TRBJ2-3; no firm D call. Germline CDR1 is SGHNT and CDR2 is YENEEA. V was cut by 6 bases and J by 6 bases, with 13 bases left in between. This CDR3 is 13 amino acids long. CDR3 nucleotides: TGTGCCAGCAGTCGAGAGGTGGCCGATACGCAGTATTTT. Its translation is CASSREVADTQYF.

This clone was seen a handful of times. J is TRBJ1-6 and V is TRBV5-6; weak D call: TRBD1 (5 bases). V lost 5 bases and J 7 bases, leaving 16 bases between the germline ends. The CDR3 is made up of 15 amino acids. Germline V lookup: CDR1 SGHDT, CDR2 YYEEEE. The CDR3 DNA reads as TGTGCCAGCAGTTTATCCGGGGGGAAAAATTCACCCCTCCACTTT. This sequence encodes CASSLSGGKNSPLHF.

The genes are TRBV5-1 and TRBJ1-1, with TRBD1 identical over 9 bases. The CDR3 loop spans 16 amino acids. Trimming took 5 bases from V and 2 from J; bases not matched to a gene: 10. Germline assignment: CDR1 SGHRS and CDR2 YFSETQ. The CDR3: CASRPWTGAVNTEAFF. The CDR3 region has the DNA TGCGCCAGCAGGCCATGGACAGGGGCCGTAAACACTGAAGCTTTCTTT.

This rearrangement joins TRBV4-2 to TRBJ1-1, with D maybe TRBD1 (6 bases). Trimming pared 2 bases from V and 8 bases from J, leaving 12 bases between. This CDR3 has 13 residues. Germline-derived CDR1 and CDR2 are LGHNA and YNFKEQ. CDR3 protein: CASSQMAGVEAFF. CDR3 coding DNA: TGTGCCAGCAGCCAAATGGCAGGGGTGGAAGCTTTCTTT.

The chain recombines TRBV7-2 with TRBJ1-5, with a tentative D call TRBD1 (6 bases). The CDR3 has 15 residues. V was shortened by 5 bases and J by 5 bases, with 16 bases between the two germline ends. CDR1 is SGHTA and CDR2 is FQGNSA in the germline V gene. Here the CDR3 DNA reads TGTGCCAGCAGCCGCGGGGGGGAGGGGGATCAGCCCCAGCATTTT. It translates to CASSRGGEGDQPQHF.

CDR3 region: CASSYSTGRNEQYF. The DNA of the CDR3 is TGTGCCAGCAGTTACTCGACGGGGAGGAACGAGCAGTACTTC. The V gene is TRBV6-5, the J gene TRBJ2-7, with D maybe TRBD2 (6 bases). V was clipped by 0 bases and J by 5 bases, with 11 bases between them. CDR3 size: 14 residues. Germline V gene data show CDR1 as MNHEY and CDR2 as SVGAGI.

The V call is TRBV10-3, the J call TRBJ1-1, with 9 bases identical to TRBD1. CDR1 and CDR2 (germline): ENHRY, SYGVKD. V was pared by 9 bases and J by 5 bases, with 7 bases of the junction left unmatched. The CDR3 runs to 13 residues. CDR3 sequence: CAIRQGGGTEAFF. The CDR3 DNA reads TGTGCCATTCGACAGGGGGGAGGAACTGAAGCTTTCTTT.

As for this clone: The sample has other DNA sequences that encode this CDR3 too. This chain links TRBV5-5 with TRBJ2-1; 8 bases match TRBD2. Unmatched junction bases numbered 3, after V lost 0 bases and J lost 4 bases. Germline-derived CDR1 and CDR2 are SGHKS and YYEKEE (reference sequence). CDR3 length: 15 amino acids. This CDR3 reads CASSLVLAGYNEQFF. The CDR3 bases are TGTGCCAGCAGCTTGGTTCTAGCGGGTTACAATGAGCAGTTCTTC.

The chain recombines TRBV10-2 with TRBJ2-1; a weak D match, TRBD2 (6 bases). CDR1 is WSHSY and CDR2 is SAAADI in the germline V gene. Trimming removed 8 bases at V and 3 bases at J, with 17 bases between. The CDR3 length is 15 residues. CDR3 nucleotide sequence: TGCGCCAGCCTGAGGCGACTAGTTGACTACAATGAGCAGTTCTTC. Protein: CASLRRLVDYNEQFF.

The chain joins TRBV25-1 to TRBJ2-5; 7 bases align to TRBD2. Trimming at V came to 4 bases and at J to 5 bases, leaving 7 bases not matched to a gene. Germline CDR1 MGHDK, CDR2 SYGVNS. This CDR3 region has 14 residues. Here the CDR3 DNA reads TGTGCCAGCAGTGGGGGAGGGATTTGGGAGACCCAGTACTTC. Protein product: CASSGGGIWETQYF.